One T cell receptor beta chain is described in this entry. Its antigen is as yet unknown. The V end lost 4 bases, the J end lost 2 bases, and 12 bases lay between the germline ends. Germline CDR1 reads SGDLS; CDR2 reads YYNGEE. CDR3 length: 14 amino acids. The data are from a study of siplizumab effects on memory and regulatory T cells. Study-level findings and limits: There appeared to be greater diversity in naive T cells than in memory cells, and naive T cells seemed major contributors to the alloresponse. Where siplizumab was present, mappable alloreactive CD4+ clones averaged 68.8% Treg-derived, compared with 25% to 30% in controls.

Profiled with immunoSEQ multiplex PCR; TCRdb holds only in-frame clones, not every one. This sample has under 85,000 clones, with roughly 88% found just once. V usage is TRBV9 and J usage is TRBJ2-5; D is possibly TRBD1 (5 bases). The material sequenced was Tregs sorted from blood. This TCR derives from a human donor in good health. Here the CDR3 DNA reads TGTGCCAGCAGCTTCTTAGACAGACAAGAGACCCAGTACTTC. Residues: CASSFLDRQETQYF. Combining the CDR3 with reference TRBV9 and TRBJ2-5 gives the whole variable domain DSGVTQTPKHLITATGQRVTLRCSPRSGDLSVYWYQQSLDQGLQFLIQYYNGEERAKGNILERFSAQQFPDLHSELNLSSLELGDSALYFCASSFLDRQETQYFGPGTRLLVL.